A single sample is the source of the 14 T cell receptor beta chains below, sequenced in a study of T cells in narcolepsy. The data were produced by immunoSEQ multiplex PCR, yet TCRdb's version contains in-frame clones alone and is incomplete. The sample shows fewer than 15,000 clones, about 89% of them seen only once. The sequencing sample was made of CD45RA- memory CD4+ T cells from PBMCs. Receptors were obtained from a human donor with narcolepsy.

The J gene is TRBJ1-6, the V gene TRBV6-4; TRBD1 is a possible D gene (5 bases). The CDR3 sequence is 13 residues long. Trimming stripped 3 bases from V and 9 bases from J, with 9 bases between. From germline, CDR1 is MRHNA and CDR2 SNTAGT. CDR3 sequence: CASSEQGTSPLHF. The CDR3 coding sequence is TGTGCCAGCAGTGAGCAGGGAACTTCACCCCTCCACTTT.

The chain employs TRBV5-1 and TRBJ2-5; 8 bases are shared with TRBD1. Unmatched junction bases numbered 6, after V lost 0 bases and J lost 2 bases. This CDR3 comprises 16 residues. CDR1 is SGHRS, CDR2 YFSETQ, per germline. CDR3 sequence: CASSLGRGPSQETQYF. The CDR3 nucleotides read TGCGCCAGCAGCTTGGGCAGGGGGCCTTCGCAAGAGACCCAGTACTTC.

The chain carries TRBV2 and TRBJ2-1, with 9 nucleotides matching TRBD2. V trimming: 4 bases; J trimming: 0 bases; junction bases outside the gene matches: 4. Looked up from germline, CDR1 is SNHLY and CDR2 is FYNNEI. The CDR3 spans 16 residues. CDR3 protein: CASSGVSGSSYNEQFF. The CDR3 nucleotides are TGTGCCAGCAGTGGGGTTAGCGGGAGCTCCTACAATGAGCAGTTCTTC. The variable domain in full, with the rest retrieved from reference TRBV2 and TRBJ2-1, is EPEVTQTPSHQVTQMGQEVILRCVPISNHLYFYWYRQILGQKVEFLVSFYNNEISEKSEIFDDQFSVERPDGSNFTLKIRSTKLEDSAMYFCASSGVSGSSYNEQFFGPGTRLTVL.

The chain employs TRBV18 and TRBJ1-3, with 8 positions matching TRBD1. Germline CDR1 and CDR2: KGHSH and LQKENI. The J segment lost 0 bases and the V segment lost 3 bases, leaving 7 bases of the junction unmatched. CDR3 length equals 17 residues. The CDR3: CASSPLGQGSSGNTIYF. The CDR3 nucleotides are TGTGCCAGCTCACCGCTCGGACAGGGAAGCTCTGGAAACACCATATATTTT.

This clone was detected once. The rearrangement links TRBV11-1 to TRBJ2-7; D is undetermined. Germline V gene data show CDR1 as SGHAT and CDR2 as FQDESV (reference sequence). The germline V and J ends were trimmed by 4 bases and 5 bases, with 6 bases remaining between them. The CDR3 runs to 11 residues. CDR3 sequence (DNA): TGTGCCAGCAGCTACGAGGACGAGCAGTACTTC. Its translation is CASSYEDEQYF.

V and J are TRBV18 and TRBJ1-1, with D maybe TRBD1 (5 bases). Germline CDR1 is KGHSH and CDR2 is LQKENI. This CDR3 is built from 14 residues. Trimming cost V 5 bases and J 4 bases, with 14 bases left between them. CDR3 loop: CASSTSGRVTEAFF. DNA for the CDR3: TGTGCCAGCTCAACCTCGGGCAGGGTCACTGAAGCTTTCTTT.

The chain carries TRBV29-1 and TRBJ1-5; 11 bases are a match to TRBD1. After removal of 0 bases from V and 7 bases from J, the junction contained 5 bases not matched to a gene. This CDR3 is 15 amino acids long. Germline values: CDR1 SQVTM, CDR2 ANQGSEA. CDR3 nucleotide sequence: TGCAGCGTTGAAGAGGACAGGGGGCCGGGGCAGCCCCAGCATTTT. Residues: CSVEEDRGPGQPQHF.

CDR3: CASSTGTYHNEKLFF. As DNA, the CDR3 is TGTGCCAGCAGTACAGGGACATACCATAATGAAAAACTGTTTTTT. The genes are TRBV14 and TRBJ1-4; TRBD1 is a possible D gene (6 bases). V lost 6 bases to trimming and J lost 4 bases, with 15 bases between them. This CDR3 region has 15 residues. Germline V gene lookup returns CDR1 SGHDN and CDR2 FVKESK.

This sequence joins TRBV9 and TRBJ2-2, with TRBD1 matching 8 bases. V lost 3 bases, J lost 2 bases, and 9 bases stayed unmatched. The V gene's germline CDR1 is SGDLS and CDR2 YYNGEE. The CDR3 runs 17 residues. The CDR3 here is CASSEGEGQVNTGELFF. The CDR3 DNA is TGTGCCAGCAGCGAGGGTGAGGGACAGGTCAACACCGGGGAGCTGTTTTTT. The complete variable domain, with remaining parts taken from reference TRBV9 and TRBJ2-2, reads DSGVTQTPKHLITATGQRVTLRCSPRSGDLSVYWYQQSLDQGLQFLIQYYNGEERAKGNILERFSAQQFPDLHSELNLSSLELGDSALYFCASSEGEGQVNTGELFFGEGSRLTVL.

The CDR3 DNA reads TGTGCCAGCAGTATGGGGGGGCAGTCCTACGAGCAGTACTTC. Encoded protein: CASSMGGQSYEQYF. V and J are TRBV28 and TRBJ2-7; D is perhaps TRBD2 (7 bases). Between the trimmed V and J ends, which lost 5 bases and 1 base, there was a span of 12 bases. Germline V gene lookup returns CDR1 MDHEN and CDR2 SYDVKM. The CDR3 covers 14 residues.

The chain links TRBV9 to TRBJ2-1; 12 nucleotides match TRBD2. The CDR3 runs 15 residues. J was trimmed by 6 bases and V by 4 bases; bases with no gene match: 5. Germline assignment: CDR1 SGDLS and CDR2 YYNGEE. The CDR3 DNA sequence: TGTGCCAGCAGCATTACTAGCGGGAGGACCAATGAGCAGTTCTTC. Amino acid sequence: CASSITSGRTNEQFF.

This rearrangement joins TRBV11-3 to TRBJ2-1; D is perhaps TRBD1 (5 bases). The CDR3 contains 14 residues. Trimming took 5 bases from V and 7 from J, leaving 15 bases between them. Per the germline V gene, CDR1 is SGHNT and CDR2 is YENEEA. CDR3 sequence: CASSPRLGVNEQFF. CDR3 coding DNA: TGTGCCAGCAGCCCTCGGTTAGGGGTGAATGAGCAGTTCTTC. Full variable domain (missing parts from reference TRBV11-3 and TRBJ2-1): EAGVVQSPRYKIIEKKQPVAFWCNPISGHNTLYWYLQNLGQGPELLIRYENEEAVDDSQLPKDRFSAERLKGVDSTLKIQPAELGDSAVYLCASSPRLGVNEQFFGPGTRLTVL.

The chain couples TRBV5-4 to TRBJ2-4; 11 bases match TRBD2. The germline V gene has CDR1 SGHNT and CDR2 YYREEE (reference sequence). This CDR3 has 18 residues. The ends lost 2 bases at V and 6 bases at J; junction bases unmatched: 13. CDR3: CASSLGLAGAAPSNIQYF. The CDR3 DNA follows: TGTGCCAGCAGCTTAGGACTAGCGGGCGCCGCCCCTTCAAACATTCAGTACTTC.

The chain combines TRBV28 with TRBJ2-6, with no clear D. The CDR3 runs 13 residues. V lost 9 bases to trimming and J lost 0 bases, with 6 bases between them. Looked up from germline, CDR1 is MDHEN and CDR2 is SYDVKM. Written as DNA, the CDR3 is TGTGCCAGTAGAAGCTCTGGGGCCAACGTCCTGACTTTC. Translation: CASRSSGANVLTF. The full variable domain, with the rest looked up from reference TRBV28 and TRBJ2-6, is DVKVTQSSRYLVKRTGEKVFLECVQDMDHENMFWYRQDPGLGLRLIYFSYDVKMKEKGDIPEGYSVSREKKERFSLILESASTNQTSMYLCASRSSGANVLTFGAGSRLTVL.